Below, 24 T cell receptor beta chains from the same sample are listed, as sequenced in a study of cytomegalovirus exposure and HLA in healthy donors. The study ran its PCR with 60 Vbeta and 13 Jbeta primers. TCRdb keeps only in-frame clones here, not all; method: immunoSEQ multiplex PCR. The table includes 100,000 to 150,000 clones, around 82% detected once. The sample was PBMCs. The receptors were gathered from a young man in good health and CMV-seropositive.

The chain recombines TRBV5-4 with TRBJ2-7, with TRBD2 matching 7 bases. Germline CDR1 is SGHNT and CDR2 is YYREEE (reference sequence). This CDR3 has 16 amino acids. V shed 1 base, J shed 2 bases, and the junction held 9 bases outside the gene matches. Here the CDR3 reads CASSLSRTRSTYEQYF. The CDR3 bases are TGTGCCAGCAGCTTGTCCAGGACTAGAAGCACCTACGAGCAGTACTTC.

This sequence joins TRBV19 and TRBJ1-3, with 8 bases that match TRBD1. This CDR3 contains 16 residues. CDR1 is LNHDA, CDR2 SQIVND, per germline (reference sequence). Trimming removed 5 bases from V and 0 bases from J; junction bases left unmatched: 6. CDR3 residues: CASSRDRGSSGNTIYF. The CDR3 DNA reads TGTGCCAGTAGTCGCGACAGGGGAAGCTCTGGAAACACCATATATTTT.

The chain recombines TRBV7-6 with TRBJ2-2; maybe TRBD1 (6 bases). V was pared by 5 bases and J by 5 bases, with 24 bases between. Germline CDR1 and CDR2: SGHVS and FNYEAQ. The CDR3 loop spans 18 amino acids. The CDR3 nucleotides read TGTGCCAGCAGCCCTCAATTACAGGGTGGAATGTTGACCGGGGAGCTGTTTTTT. It translates to CASSPQLQGGMLTGELFF.

The chain employs TRBV7-9 and TRBJ1-1, with 7 bases lining up with TRBD1. There are 13 residues in the CDR3. V was pared by 5 bases and J by 6 bases, with 6 bases of the junction left unmatched. Germline CDR1 and CDR2: SEHNR and FQNEAQ (reference sequence). This CDR3 reads CASSADRVAEAFF. The DNA of the CDR3 is TGTGCCAGCAGCGCAGACAGGGTGGCTGAAGCTTTCTTT.

This clone was counted a few times. The V gene is TRBV14, the J gene TRBJ1-3; D unresolved. The CDR3 runs to 11 residues. Germline V gene sequence: CDR1 SGHDN, CDR2 FVKESK. Trimming cost V 3 bases and J 8 bases, with 5 bases left between them. The CDR3 DNA reads TGTGCCAGCAGCCAGTTATACACCATATATTTT. Translated, it gives CASSQLYTIYF.

J is TRBJ2-3 and V is TRBV4-1; tentative D call: TRBD2 (7 bases). Trimming took 8 bases from V and 0 from J, leaving 15 bases between them. This CDR3 has 15 residues. The V gene's germline CDR1 is MGHRA and CDR2 YSYEKL. The CDR3 coding sequence is TGCGCCAGCGGAGTCGGGGGGCGAAGCACAGATACGCAGTATTTT. Translation: CASGVGGRSTDTQYF.

The rearrangement uses TRBV18 and TRBJ2-7; D ambiguous. The V and J ends lost 3 bases and 1 base respectively, with 16 bases between them. Germline CDR1 reads KGHSH; CDR2 reads LQKENI. This CDR3 comprises 16 residues. CDR3 sequence reads: CASSPFVGSTSYEQYF. In DNA, the CDR3 is TGTGCCAGCTCACCTTTTGTCGGGTCGACTTCCTACGAGCAGTACTTC.

The chain uses TRBV4-2 and TRBJ1-2; D remains unclear. The CDR3 is 14 amino acids. Trimming shortened V by 0 bases and J by 8 bases, and 13 bases separated the two germline ends. CDR1 and CDR2 from the germline V gene are LGHNA and YNFKEQ. The CDR3 nucleotides read TGTGCCAGCAGCCAAGATCCCCTACGGGGAGGCTACACCTTC. This codes for CASSQDPLRGGYTF.

The chain carries TRBV14 and TRBJ2-7; a weak D match, TRBD1 (5 bases). V lost 1 base and J lost 3, with 16 bases in between. CDR3 size: 16 residues. The V gene's germline CDR1 is SGHDN and CDR2 FVKESK. The CDR3 coding sequence is TGTGCCAGCAGCCAAGTTGCGGCAGGGTGGAACTACGAGCAGTACTTC. Its protein is CASSQVAAGWNYEQYF.

The genes are TRBV5-6 and TRBJ1-5, with D possibly TRBD1 on 6 matching bases. V lost 7 bases and J 7 bases, leaving 18 bases between the germline ends. The germline V gene encodes CDR1 SGHDT and CDR2 YYEEEE. The CDR3 contains 14 residues. The CDR3 bases are TGTGCCAGCGAAACCGGGGGGCTTGGGCAGCCCCAGCATTTT. Its translation is CASETGGLGQPQHF.

The chain carries TRBV6-5 and TRBJ2-7; 10 bases map to TRBD1. Germline CDR1 and CDR2: MNHEY and SVGAGI. The V and J ends lost 0 bases and 4 bases, in that order; junction bases with no gene match: 3. CDR3 size: 15 residues. CDR3 amino acids: CASSYSTGGGYEQYF. The CDR3 nucleotides read TGTGCCAGCAGTTACTCGACAGGGGGCGGTTACGAGCAGTACTTC.

This clone was recorded a few times. The chain joins TRBV11-2 to TRBJ1-1, with 8 bases that match TRBD1. Trimming cost V 7 bases and J 5 bases; bases outside gene matches: 12. Looked up from germline, CDR1 is SGHAT and CDR2 is FQNNGV. CDR3 length: 15 residues. CDR3 sequence reads: CASTLSTGARTEAFF. As DNA, the CDR3 is TGTGCCAGCACCTTGTCGACAGGGGCCCGTACTGAAGCTTTCTTT.

This chain connects TRBV7-6 to TRBJ2-7; 7 bases line up with TRBD2. In germline, CDR1 is SGHVS, CDR2 FNYEAQ. V was pared by 1 base and J by 3 bases, with 6 bases of the junction left unmatched. The CDR3 spans 15 residues. CDR3 amino acids: CASSLVAGASYEQYF. The CDR3 nucleotides read TGTGCCAGCAGCTTAGTGGCGGGAGCCAGCTACGAGCAGTACTTC.

The chain uses TRBV29-1 and TRBJ2-7, with TRBD2 matching 11 bases. Germline CDR1 reads SQVTM; CDR2 reads ANQGSEA. CDR3 length: 15 amino acids. The J segment lost 4 bases and the V segment lost 3 bases, leaving 8 bases of the junction unmatched. The CDR3 protein is CSVEGGTSGRYEQYF. The DNA of the CDR3 is TGCAGCGTTGAGGGGGGAACTAGCGGGAGATACGAGCAGTACTTC.

The rearrangement joins TRBV4-3 to TRBJ2-5, with TRBD2 matching 8 bases. V trimming: 0 bases; J trimming: 5 bases; junction bases outside the gene matches: 8. CDR3 length: 16 amino acids. Germline values: CDR1 LGHNA, CDR2 YSLEER. CDR3 sequence: CASSQDMGERGETQYF. CDR3 DNA: TGCGCCAGCAGCCAAGATATGGGAGAGCGGGGGGAGACCCAGTACTTC.

The chain is built from TRBV4-3 and TRBJ2-5, with D tentatively TRBD2 (6 bases). V dropped 1 base and J dropped 4 bases, with 13 bases sitting between them. CDR3 length equals 15 residues. Per the germline V gene, CDR1 is LGHNA and CDR2 is YSLEER. Written as DNA, the CDR3 is TGCGCCAGCAGCCAAGGAGGGCGGGGAGGAGAGACCCAGTACTTC. Its protein product is CASSQGGRGGETQYF.

The chain joins TRBV11-2 to TRBJ2-7; tentatively, D is TRBD2 (6 bases). The CDR3 covers 14 residues. Trimming left V 5 bases short and J 1 base short, with 12 bases between. Germline V gene sequence: CDR1 SGHAT, CDR2 FQNNGV. In nucleotides, the CDR3 is TGTGCCAGCAGCCTCTTCGGGACTTCCTACGAGCAGTACTTC. Translated: CASSLFGTSYEQYF.

This rearrangement joins TRBV29-1 to TRBJ2-3; D perhaps matches TRBD2 (7 bases). This CDR3 has 14 amino acids. CDR1 is SQVTM and CDR2 is ANQGSEA in the germline V gene. The germline V and J ends were trimmed by 3 bases and 3 bases, with 13 bases remaining between them. As DNA, the CDR3 is TGCAGCGTTGACGGAGCGGGACAAACAGATACGCAGTATTTT. It translates to CSVDGAGQTDTQYF.

The CDR3 protein is CASSTDIPGEKLFF. The CDR3 DNA reads TGTGCCAGCAGCACGGACATCCCGGGTGAAAAACTGTTTTTT. The rearrangement links TRBV5-4 to TRBJ1-4; D is perhaps TRBD1 (5 bases). CDR3 size: 14 residues. Germline V gives CDR1 SGHNT, CDR2 YYREEE (reference sequence). V lost 4 bases and J lost 7, with 14 bases in between.

This chain uses TRBV7-2 with TRBJ1-5; TRBD1 matches 7 bases. V was pared by 1 base and J by 6 bases, with 9 bases of the junction left unmatched. CDR3 length: 16 amino acids. CDR1 and CDR2 from the germline V gene are SGHTA and FQGNSA. CDR3 sequence (DNA): TGTGCCAGCAGCTTAGTAGGGACAGTTCCCCCTCAGCCCCAGCATTTT. Protein: CASSLVGTVPPQPQHF.

The chain is built from TRBV5-1 and TRBJ1-2; D gene unclear. The CDR3 contains 14 residues. Germline V CDR1 and CDR2: SGHRS, YFSETQ. Trimming cost V 1 base and J 5 bases, with 12 bases left between them. The CDR3 DNA sequence: TGCGCCAGCAGCTTGAGCCCAGGATCTTATGGCTACACCTTC. It specifies CASSLSPGSYGYTF.

This clone was observed a handful of times. The chain has TRBV27 and TRBJ1-1, with 7 bases fitting TRBD1. CDR1 is MNHEY and CDR2 is SMNVEV in the germline V gene (reference sequence). The CDR3 consists of 14 residues. The junction had 5 bases not matched to a gene; V was cut back by 2 bases and J by 5 bases. DNA of the CDR3: TGTGCCAGCAGTTTACCCGGACAGGTTACTGAAGCTTTCTTT. Residues: CASSLPGQVTEAFF.

The rearrangement uses TRBV5-1 and TRBJ2-7, with TRBD1 matching over 7 bases. Germline values: CDR1 SGHRS, CDR2 YFSETQ. The CDR3 has 14 residues. The trim removed 3 bases at V and 5 bases at J, leaving 8 bases unmatched. CDR3 sequence (DNA): TGCGCCAGCAGCTCCAAATCAACAGGGGACGAGCAGTACTTC. This codes for CASSSKSTGDEQYF.

V usage is TRBV28 and J usage is TRBJ2-7, with 7 positions matching TRBD1. The CDR3 runs 14 residues. Germline V gene data show CDR1 as MDHEN and CDR2 as SYDVKM. After removal of 3 bases from V and 3 bases from J, the junction contained 5 bases not matched to a gene. The CDR3 spells CASSLLQGSYEQYF. The CDR3 coding sequence is TGTGCCAGCAGTTTGTTACAGGGGAGCTACGAGCAGTACTTC.